These T cell receptor beta chains were read from a single sample in a study of control samples from healthy donors and cancer patients. Sequencing was performed with immunoSEQ multiplex PCR; in TCRdb, only in-frame clones are kept and a portion is missing. The sample yields about 150,000 clones, about 94% seen once. Sequenced input: blood. These receptors all come from a woman between 40 and 55 years old in good health. CDR3s include the opening cysteine and the closing phenylalanine or tryptophan. A D gene is named only where the DNA matches it firmly. Rows give clone size only sometimes, using once, few, many, or a class for an expanded clone.

TRBJ1-2	TRBV5-6	NA	TRBD1	TGTGCCAGCAGCGCCGGACAGGGCTATGGCTACACCTTC	CASSAGQGYGYTF
TRBJ2-1	TRBV30	NA	TRBD2	TGTGCCTGGACGGGCGGGAGTACCTACAATGAGCAGTTCTTC	CAWTGGSTYNEQFF
TRBJ1-5	TRBV4-1	once	NA	TGCGCCAGCAGCCAAGGTCCCAGCAATCAGCCCCAGCATTTT	CASSQGPSNQPQHF
TRBJ2-3	TRBV7-2	NA	NA	TGTGCCAGCAGCCGGGCTAGCACAGATACGCAGTATTTT	CASSRASTDTQYF
TRBJ2-4	TRBV4-2	NA	NA	TGTGCCAGCAGCCAAGAAGCGACTAGGGAAAACATTCAGTACTTC	CASSQEATRENIQYF
TRBJ2-2	TRBV7-3	NA	NA	TGTGCCAGCAGCTCCGGGACTCCATACACCGGGGAGCTGTTTTTT	CASSSGTPYTGELFF
TRBJ1-2	TRBV25-1	NA	TRBD1	TGTGCCAGCAGTGGACCCGGGACAGGTGGCTATGGCTACACCTTC	CASSGPGTGGYGYTF
TRBJ2-4	TRBV30	NA	NA	TGTGCCTGGAGACCAAAGGGTTCGGGAGCCAAAAACATTCAGTACTTC	CAWRPKGSGAKNIQYF
TRBJ1-4	TRBV6-5	NA	NA	TGTGCCAGCAGGGTTAATGAAAAACTGTTTTTT	CASRVNEKLFF
TRBJ1-1	TRBV27	NA	NA	TGTGCCAGCAGTGCCTACAGGAACACTGAAGCTTTCTTT	CASSAYRNTEAFF
TRBJ2-5	TRBV27	NA	NA	TGTGCCAGCAGCCGACTTGGACAGCAAGAGACCCAGTACTTC	CASSRLGQQETQYF
TRBJ1-5	TRBV30	NA	NA	TGTGCCTGGAGTGACACAGGACTCAATCAGCCCCAGCATTTT	CAWSDTGLNQPQHF
TRBJ2-5	TRBV5-1	NA	TRBD1	TGCGCCAGCAGCTTGGTCGGGACAGCTCAAGAGACCCAGTACTTC	CASSLVGTAQETQYF
TRBJ2-1	TRBV4-3	NA	TRBD1	TGCGCCAGCAGCCCGGGACAGGGTTTAAATGAGCAGTTCTTC	CASSPGQGLNEQFF
TRBJ1-4	TRBV5-4	NA	TRBD1	TGTGCCAGCAGCCGGGGGGACAGGGGAAGTCGGGCTAATGAAAAACTGTTTTTT	CASSRGDRGSRANEKLFF
TRBJ2-7	TRBV6-5	NA	NA	TGTGCCAGTACCAGGGCTAGCTCTCTCCACGAGCAGTACTTC	CASTRASSLHEQYF
TRBJ1-1	TRBV10-3	NA	NA	TGTGCCATCAAGAACAAGTCGAACACTGAAGCTTTCTTT	CAIKNKSNTEAFF
TRBJ2-7	TRBV7-2	NA	TRBD2	TGTGCCAGCAGCCCGACTAGCGGGACAACCTACGAGCAGTACTTC	CASSPTSGTTYEQYF
TRBJ1-4	TRBV7-9	NA	NA	TGTGCCAGCAGCTTAGGAGGGGCGACAACTAATGAAAAACTGTTTTTT	CASSLGGATTNEKLFF
TRBJ1-2	TRBV7-8	NA	NA	TGTGCCAGCAGCTTCGGAACGGCAGGGGCCGGTGGCTACACCTTC	CASSFGTAGAGGYTF
TRBJ1-6	TRBV6-5	NA	NA	TGTGCCAGCAGTTGGGGGGGAAATTCACCCCTCCACTTT	CASSWGGNSPLHF
TRBJ2-3	TRBV19	NA	NA	TGTGCCAGTAGTATAGATCATTGGGGGGCCCGGGATACGCAGTATTTT	CASSIDHWGARDTQYF
TRBJ1-4	TRBV19	NA	NA	TGTGCCAGTAGTAACCCCAGGAGGATGAGAGAAAAACTGTTTTTT	CASSNPRRMREKLFF
TRBJ1-1	TRBV4-1	NA	TRBD1	TGCGCCAGCAGCCAAGTCTTGGGGACAGGGGGGGAAGCTTTCTTT	CASSQVLGTGGEAFF
TRBJ2-1	TRBV3-1/TRBV3-2	NA	NA	TGTGCCAGCAGCCAAGTAGGGCCGCTCGAGCAGTTCTTC	CASSQVGPLEQFF
TRBJ1-5	TRBV6-6	NA	NA	TGTGCCAGCAGTTACCGGGGGGCCTATCAGCCCCAGCATTTT	CASSYRGAYQPQHF